A selection of T cell receptor beta chains follows, all from one sample in a study of T cell responses to AZD1222 COVID-19 vaccine. Method: immunoSEQ multiplex PCR; TCRdb's copy keeps in-frame clones and lacks some. Here the sample spans some 95,000 clones, around 85% being singletons. The input for sequencing was peripheral blood, taken on day 0 of AZD1222 vaccination. The receptors shown here come from an adult in good health. CDR3s include the opening cysteine and the closing phenylalanine or tryptophan. Fields, in order: J gene, clone size, D gene, V gene, CDR3 protein, CDR3 DNA. D genes are given only for firm matches. Not every row has a clone size; where given, it reads once, few, many or a size class.

J gene: TRBJ2-2; clone size: few; D gene: TRBD2; V gene: TRBV25-1; CDR3 protein: CASSDSGRAAGELFF; CDR3 DNA: TGTGCCAGCAGTGATAGCGGGAGGGCCGCCGGGGAGCTGTTTTTT
J gene: TRBJ2-5; clone size: .; D gene: .; V gene: TRBV7-6; CDR3 protein: CASSPGLGSGETQYF; CDR3 DNA: TGTGCCAGCAGTCCTGGGCTAGGTTCGGGAGAGACCCAGTACTTC
J gene: TRBJ1-4; clone size: .; D gene: .; V gene: TRBV18; CDR3 protein: CASSPRGPNEKLFF; CDR3 DNA: TGTGCCAGCTCACCACGGGGGCCTAATGAAAAACTGTTTTTT
J gene: TRBJ2-7; clone size: .; D gene: TRBD2; V gene: TRBV5-4; CDR3 protein: CASSGGSGRAPYEQYF; CDR3 DNA: TGTGCCAGCAGCGGGGGAAGCGGGAGGGCCCCGTACGAGCAGTACTTC
J gene: TRBJ2-7; clone size: .; D gene: TRBD2; V gene: TRBV12-5; CDR3 protein: CASGLVVSGADYEQYF; CDR3 DNA: TGTGCTAGTGGTTTGGTAGTTAGCGGGGCTGACTACGAGCAGTACTTC
J gene: TRBJ1-5; clone size: .; D gene: TRBD1; V gene: TRBV5-5; CDR3 protein: CASSLDVGTGNQPQHF; CDR3 DNA: TGTGCCAGCAGCTTGGATGTAGGGACAGGGAATCAGCCCCAGCATTTT
J gene: TRBJ2-5; clone size: .; D gene: TRBD1; V gene: TRBV24-1; CDR3 protein: CATANPDRGEQETQYF; CDR3 DNA: TGTGCCACGGCCAACCCCGACAGGGGGGAACAAGAGACCCAGTACTTC
J gene: TRBJ1-1; clone size: .; D gene: .; V gene: TRBV24-1; CDR3 protein: CATSEGSLRTEAFF; CDR3 DNA: TGTGCCACCAGTGAAGGCAGTTTGCGGACTGAAGCTTTCTTT
J gene: TRBJ1-1; clone size: .; D gene: .; V gene: TRBV18; CDR3 protein: CASSVTGSPEAFF; CDR3 DNA: TGTGCCAGCTCAGTAACAGGGTCCCCTGAAGCTTTCTTT
J gene: TRBJ1-2; clone size: .; D gene: .; V gene: TRBV27; CDR3 protein: CASSQTGQGYTF; CDR3 DNA: TGTGCCAGCAGTCAAACAGGGCAGGGCTACACCTTC
J gene: TRBJ2-2; clone size: .; D gene: .; V gene: TRBV7-6; CDR3 protein: CASSLARAGGVTGELFF; CDR3 DNA: TGTGCCAGCAGCTTAGCGCGGGCTGGAGGAGTCACCGGGGAGCTGTTTTTT
J gene: TRBJ1-6; clone size: .; D gene: .; V gene: TRBV6-5; CDR3 protein: CASGYSYNSPLHF; CDR3 DNA: TGTGCCAGCGGGTACTCCTATAATTCACCCCTCCACTTT
J gene: TRBJ2-2; clone size: .; D gene: .; V gene: TRBV6-5; CDR3 protein: CASRKGENTGELFF; CDR3 DNA: TGTGCCAGCAGAAAAGGGGAGAACACCGGGGAGCTGTTTTTT
J gene: TRBJ2-2; clone size: .; D gene: .; V gene: TRBV18; CDR3 protein: CASSFGEWSTGELFF; CDR3 DNA: TGTGCCAGCTCATTCGGCGAATGGTCTACCGGGGAGCTGTTTTTT
J gene: TRBJ1-2; clone size: .; D gene: .; V gene: TRBV18; CDR3 protein: CASSREFYGYTF; CDR3 DNA: TGTGCCAGCTCACGGGAATTCTATGGCTACACCTTC
J gene: TRBJ1-5; clone size: .; D gene: .; V gene: TRBV7-9; CDR3 protein: CASSFGRESNQPQHF; CDR3 DNA: TGTGCCAGCAGCTTTGGTCGGGAGAGCAATCAGCCCCAGCATTTT
J gene: TRBJ1-2; clone size: once; D gene: .; V gene: TRBV7-2; CDR3 protein: CASSLFGSGLNYGYTF; CDR3 DNA: TGTGCCAGCAGCTTATTTGGTTCGGGGTTAAACTATGGCTACACCTTC
J gene: TRBJ2-2; clone size: .; D gene: .; V gene: TRBV18; CDR3 protein: CASSPPPGRDTGELFF; CDR3 DNA: TGTGCCAGCTCACCTCCCCCCGGGCGGGACACCGGGGAGCTGTTTTTT
J gene: TRBJ2-3; clone size: .; D gene: .; V gene: TRBV9; CDR3 protein: CASSVEGSGYTDTQYF; CDR3 DNA: TGTGCCAGCAGCGTAGAGGGTTCTGGTTATACAGATACGCAGTATTTT
J gene: TRBJ2-2; clone size: few; D gene: .; V gene: TRBV5-4; CDR3 protein: CASSSGAGELFF; CDR3 DNA: TGTGCCAGCAGCTCGGGAGCCGGGGAGCTGTTTTTT
J gene: TRBJ2-7; clone size: few; D gene: .; V gene: TRBV4-1; CDR3 protein: CASSQVAETYEQYF; CDR3 DNA: TGCGCCAGCAGCCAAGTAGCAGAGACTTACGAGCAGTACTTC
J gene: TRBJ1-5; clone size: .; D gene: .; V gene: TRBV7-9; CDR3 protein: CASSLGGLNQPQHF; CDR3 DNA: TGTGCCAGCAGCTTAGGGGGCCTCAATCAGCCCCAGCATTTT
J gene: TRBJ1-2; clone size: .; D gene: TRBD1; V gene: TRBV14; CDR3 protein: CASSQVSGGNGYTF; CDR3 DNA: TGTGCCAGCAGCCAAGTTTCAGGGGGTAATGGCTACACCTTC
J gene: TRBJ1-6; clone size: .; D gene: .; V gene: TRBV5-1; CDR3 protein: CASSLGGQGRSPLHF; CDR3 DNA: TGCGCCAGCAGCCTTGGAGGTCAGGGACGTTCACCCCTCCACTTT
J gene: TRBJ1-1; clone size: .; D gene: .; V gene: TRBV6-2/TRBV6-3; CDR3 protein: CASSRPRGLTVTEAFF; CDR3 DNA: TGTGCCAGCAGTCGCCCGCGGGGACTTACGGTTACTGAAGCTTTCTTT
J gene: TRBJ2-2; clone size: .; D gene: TRBD2; V gene: TRBV7-2; CDR3 protein: CASGGLVGGELFF; CDR3 DNA: TGTGCCAGCGGGGGACTAGTTGGCGGGGAGCTGTTTTTT
J gene: TRBJ2-7; clone size: .; D gene: TRBD1; V gene: TRBV10-3; CDR3 protein: CAIRGQGAGYEQYF; CDR3 DNA: TGTGCCATCAGGGGACAGGGGGCTGGGTACGAGCAGTACTTC
J gene: TRBJ2-7; clone size: .; D gene: TRBD1; V gene: TRBV5-1; CDR3 protein: CASSSQGDYEQYF; CDR3 DNA: TGCGCCAGCAGCTCGCAGGGGGACTACGAGCAGTACTTC
J gene: TRBJ2-7; clone size: once; D gene: TRBD2; V gene: TRBV10-3; CDR3 protein: CAISVSGDIYEQYF; CDR3 DNA: TGTGCCATCTCGGTTAGCGGGGATATCTACGAGCAGTACTTC
J gene: TRBJ2-4; clone size: .; D gene: .; V gene: TRBV30; CDR3 protein: CAWSVGGLGAKNIQYF; CDR3 DNA: TGTGCCTGGAGTGTTGGGGGTTTGGGAGCCAAAAACATTCAGTACTTC
J gene: TRBJ2-5; clone size: .; D gene: TRBD1; V gene: TRBV6-5; CDR3 protein: CASSQGAGETQYF; CDR3 DNA: TGTGCCAGCAGTCAGGGGGCGGGAGAGACCCAGTACTTC
J gene: TRBJ1-2; clone size: .; D gene: TRBD1; V gene: TRBV7-7; CDR3 protein: CASSFRSWTGYIYGYTF; CDR3 DNA: TGTGCCAGCAGCTTTCGTTCATGGACAGGGTATATCTATGGCTACACCTTC
J gene: TRBJ1-5; clone size: few; D gene: .; V gene: TRBV2; CDR3 protein: CASSVAPNQPQHF; CDR3 DNA: TGTGCCAGCAGTGTGGCCCCGAATCAGCCCCAGCATTTT
J gene: TRBJ1-4; clone size: .; D gene: .; V gene: TRBV5-6; CDR3 protein: CASSLAGTNEKLFF; CDR3 DNA: TGTGCCAGCAGCTTGGCGGGAACTAATGAAAAACTGTTTTTT
J gene: TRBJ2-7; clone size: once; D gene: TRBD1; V gene: TRBV3-1/TRBV3-2; CDR3 protein: CASSHRQGPSYEQYF; CDR3 DNA: TGTGCCAGCAGCCATCGACAGGGGCCCTCCTACGAGCAGTACTTC
J gene: TRBJ2-1; clone size: .; D gene: .; V gene: TRBV4-2; CDR3 protein: CASSQVVENEQFF; CDR3 DNA: TGTGCCAGCAGCCAAGTCGTAGAAAATGAGCAGTTCTTC
J gene: TRBJ1-6; clone size: few; D gene: .; V gene: TRBV27; CDR3 protein: CASSLGGTYNSPLHF; CDR3 DNA: TGTGCCAGCAGTTTAGGGGGCACCTATAATTCACCCCTCCACTTT
J gene: TRBJ2-5; clone size: .; D gene: .; V gene: TRBV2; CDR3 protein: CASSVQGGRETQYF; CDR3 DNA: TGTGCCAGCAGTGTGCAGGGTGGACGAGAGACCCAGTACTTC
J gene: TRBJ2-5; clone size: .; D gene: TRBD1; V gene: TRBV6-4; CDR3 protein: CASSPSLTGGRETQYF; CDR3 DNA: TGTGCCAGCAGTCCTTCCTTGACAGGGGGCCGGGAGACCCAGTACTTC
J gene: TRBJ1-1; clone size: .; D gene: TRBD1; V gene: TRBV29-1; CDR3 protein: CSAGQGASTEAFF; CDR3 DNA: TGCAGCGCAGGACAGGGGGCGAGCACTGAAGCTTTCTTT
J gene: TRBJ2-5; clone size: .; D gene: TRBD2; V gene: TRBV11-3; CDR3 protein: CASSLGGRDGETQYF; CDR3 DNA: TGTGCCAGCAGCTTAGGAGGGAGGGACGGGGAGACCCAGTACTTC
J gene: TRBJ2-7; clone size: once; D gene: .; V gene: TRBV6-1; CDR3 protein: CASSAERTLTSRYEQYF; CDR3 DNA: TGTGCCAGCAGTGCTGAAAGGACACTTACTTCCCGATACGAGCAGTACTTC
J gene: TRBJ1-5; clone size: .; D gene: .; V gene: TRBV5-8; CDR3 protein: CASSRPPTGAGQPQHF; CDR3 DNA: TGTGCCAGCAGCAGACCCCCAACAGGCGCGGGTCAGCCCCAGCATTTT
J gene: TRBJ2-3; clone size: .; D gene: .; V gene: TRBV6-5; CDR3 protein: CATTGISPPDTQYF; CDR3 DNA: TGTGCCACTACAGGGATTTCCCCTCCAGATACGCAGTATTTT
J gene: TRBJ1-3; clone size: .; D gene: .; V gene: TRBV15; CDR3 protein: CATSRDLGRGSGNTIYF; CDR3 DNA: TGTGCCACCAGCAGAGATTTGGGCAGGGGCTCTGGAAACACCATATATTTT
J gene: TRBJ1-1; clone size: .; D gene: .; V gene: TRBV11-1; CDR3 protein: CASTLDTEAFF; CDR3 DNA: TGTGCCAGCACCTTGGACACTGAAGCTTTCTTT
J gene: TRBJ2-1; clone size: .; D gene: .; V gene: TRBV5-4; CDR3 protein: CASSLVLTNNEQFF; CDR3 DNA: TGTGCCAGCAGCTTGGTTCTTACCAACAATGAGCAGTTCTTC
J gene: TRBJ2-1; clone size: .; D gene: .; V gene: TRBV11-2; CDR3 protein: CASSLERGARYNEQFF; CDR3 DNA: TGTGCCAGCAGCTTAGAACGGGGGGCGAGGTACAATGAGCAGTTCTTC
J gene: TRBJ2-1; clone size: .; D gene: .; V gene: TRBV6-6; CDR3 protein: CASSYSGLYNEQFF; CDR3 DNA: TGTGCCAGCAGTTACTCCGGACTTTACAATGAGCAGTTCTTC